The 17 T cell receptor beta chains in this list originate from one sample, sequenced in a study of cytomegalovirus exposure and HLA in healthy donors. The study ran its PCR with 60 Vbeta and 13 Jbeta primers. Assay used: immunoSEQ multiplex PCR; TCRdb lists only in-frame clones, some missing. This sample has about 180,000 clones, with approximately 80% found just once. The sample consisted of PBMCs. These receptors were collected from a man aged 18 to 30 in good health and CMV-seronegative.

The chain carries TRBV9 and TRBJ2-5, with 7 bases aligning to TRBD2. This CDR3 is 17 amino acids long. The V gene's germline CDR1 is SGDLS and CDR2 YYNGEE. J gave up 1 base and V 0 bases, and 9 bases lay outside the gene matches. CDR3 in DNA: TGTGCCAGCAGCGTAGATATCACGGGGGGAATCCAAGAGACCCAGTACTTC. It translates to CASSVDITGGIQETQYF.

CDR3 DNA sequence: TGTGCCAGCAGCCAAGTACAAGAGACCCAGTACTTC. Its translation: CASSQVQETQYF. The V call is TRBV14, the J call TRBJ2-5; D call uncertain. CDR3 size: 12 residues. V shed 1 base and J shed 2 bases, with 2 bases lying between them. The germline CDR1 and CDR2 sequences are SGHDN and FVKESK.

The gene calls are TRBV2 and TRBJ1-6; unclear D gene. Germline CDR1 and CDR2: SNHLY and FYNNEI. The V end lost 8 bases, the J end lost 2 bases, and 13 bases lay between the germline ends. There are 15 residues in the CDR3. The CDR3 DNA is TGTGCCAGCCGAGACTTTACTGCCTATAATTCACCCCTCCACTTT. Translating it yields CASRDFTAYNSPLHF.

CDR3 sequence reads: CASSQSKRDRGCGAEAFF. CDR3 in DNA: TGCGCCAGCAGTCAATCGAAAAGGGACAGGGGTTGTGGAGCTGAAGCTTTCTTT. The rearrangement links TRBV23-1 to TRBJ1-1; 10 bases are a match to TRBD1. TRBV23-1 is an ORF, and what it does is uncertain. The V and J ends lost 0 bases and 6 bases, in that order; junction bases with no gene match: 13. The CDR3 sequence is 18 residues long.

CDR3 region: CASSLFRGLYEQFF. The CDR3 region has the DNA TGTGCCAGCAGCTTGTTCAGGGGGCTCTATGAGCAGTTCTTC. V and J are TRBV5-8 and TRBJ2-1; 8 bases fit TRBD1. The CDR3 spans 14 residues. With 1 base clipped from V and 8 bases from J, the junction kept 5 bases outside the gene matches. CDR1 SGHTS and CDR2 YDEGEE come from the germline V gene.

The chain recombines TRBV21-1 with TRBJ1-2. TRBV21-1 is a pseudogene locus. CDR3 size: 13 residues. The CDR3 is CATPTVHNYGYTF. The CDR3 DNA sequence: TGTGCCACCCCTACCGTCCACAACTATGGCTACACCTTC.

This clone was picked up one time. V is TRBV7-6 and J is TRBJ2-2; D may be TRBD2 (6 bases). Looked up from germline, CDR1 is SGHVS and CDR2 is FNYEAQ. There are 17 residues in the CDR3. The V gene lost 5 bases and the J gene lost 0 bases, with 16 bases spanning the gap. The CDR3 region has the DNA TGTGCCAGCAGCCGTCTGGGCGGGGCCCCGAACACCGGGGAGCTGTTTTTT. The encoded protein is CASSRLGGAPNTGELFF.

This clone was seen once. This sequence joins TRBV6-1 and TRBJ1-5, with 10 positions matching TRBD1. The V and J ends lost 8 bases and 4 bases, in that order; junction bases with no gene match: 2. This CDR3 is built from 13 residues. Germline CDR1 is MNHNS and CDR2 is SASEGT. This CDR3 is CASGDRGNQPQHF. For the CDR3, the DNA is TGTGCCAGCGGGGACAGGGGAAATCAGCCCCAGCATTTT.

This sequence joins TRBV6-1 and TRBJ1-6, with TRBD1 matching over 10 bases. This CDR3 comprises 15 residues. Trimming took 4 bases from V and 9 from J; bases not matched to a gene: 6. Germline CDR1 and CDR2: MNHNS and SASEGT. The DNA for the CDR3 is TGTGCCAGCAGTGTAGAGACAGGGGGCGGTTCACCCCTCCACTTT. Its translation: CASSVETGGGSPLHF.

The table lists this clone with a count of one. V gene TRBV5-1 combines with J gene TRBJ2-5, with a tentative D call TRBD2 (6 bases). Per the germline V gene, CDR1 is SGHRS and CDR2 is YFSETQ. The CDR3 covers 14 residues. Trimming left V 5 bases short and J 3 bases short, with 14 bases between. In DNA form, the CDR3 reads TGCGCCAGCAGTACGGGAGAGCTAAAAGAGACCCAGTACTTC. It is translated as CASSTGELKETQYF.

This clone is a singleton in its sample. The chain joins TRBV5-1 to TRBJ1-2; 12 positions match TRBD1. CDR1 and CDR2 from the germline V gene are SGHRS and YFSETQ. V was pared by 3 bases and J by 8 bases, with 11 bases of the junction left unmatched. The length of the CDR3 is 16 residues. CDR3 sequence reads: CASSSGQGAVSYGYTF. The CDR3 DNA reads as TGCGCCAGCAGCTCGGGACAGGGGGCAGTGTCATACGGCTACACCTTC.

This sequence joins TRBV11-2 and TRBJ2-1; 8 nucleotides align to TRBD2. V dropped 5 bases and J dropped 6; count of bases not matched to a gene: 3. The CDR3 loop spans 13 amino acids. The germline CDR1 and CDR2 sequences are SGHAT and FQNNGV. CDR3 in amino acids: CASSPGLANEQFF. For the CDR3, the DNA is TGTGCCAGCAGCCCCGGACTAGCCAATGAGCAGTTCTTC.

In this sample, this clone turned up a few times. This chain links TRBV7-2 with TRBJ2-5, with D uncertain. The germline V and J ends were trimmed by 5 bases and 5 bases, with 18 bases remaining between them. Germline CDR1 SGHTA, CDR2 FQGNSA. The CDR3 spans 15 residues. The CDR3 here is CASSPRRLRRETQYF. CDR3 DNA: TGTGCCAGCAGCCCCCGCCGTTTGCGGCGGGAGACCCAGTACTTC.

The gene calls are TRBV13 and TRBJ2-7, with D hard to call. V lost 5 bases, J lost 5 bases, and 13 bases lay in between. The CDR3 has 13 residues. Germline CDR1 reads PRHDT; CDR2 reads FYEKMQ (reference sequence). The CDR3 loop is CASSRDLYHEQYF. The CDR3 coding sequence is TGTGCCAGCAGCCGTGACTTGTACCACGAGCAGTACTTC. The complete variable domain, with remaining parts taken from reference TRBV13 and TRBJ2-7, reads AAGVIQSPRHLIKEKRETATLKCYPIPRHDTVYWYQQGPGQDPQFLISFYEKMQSDKGSIPDRFSAQQFSDYHSELNMSSLELGDSALYFCASSRDLYHEQYFGPGTRLTVT.

The genes are TRBV6-6 and TRBJ2-7; the D gene is possibly TRBD1 (5 bases). Germline CDR1 MNHNY, CDR2 SVGAGI (reference sequence). Trimming cost V 5 bases and J 4 bases, with 12 bases left between them. CDR3 size: 13 residues. CDR3 residues: CASSPPGQYEQYF. CDR3 bases: TGTGCCAGCAGTCCCCCAGGGCAGTACGAGCAGTACTTC.

The chain carries TRBV10-1 and TRBJ1-1; 7 bases agree with TRBD1. The CDR3 extends over 16 amino acids. Germline V gene sequence: CDR1 WNHNN, CDR2 SYGVQD (reference sequence). With 7 bases clipped from V and 10 bases from J, the junction kept 21 bases outside the gene matches. CDR3 residues: CASTICRDSDFSGAFF. In nucleotides, the CDR3 is TGCGCCAGCACCATTTGCCGGGACAGCGATTTTAGTGGAGCTTTCTTT.

Concerning this clone: Other DNA sequences in this specimen translate into the identical CDR3. The chain is built from TRBV4-1 and TRBJ1-4, with D tentatively TRBD1 (6 bases). CDR3 size: 15 residues. Germline V CDR1 and CDR2: MGHRA, YSYEKL. Between the trimmed V and J ends, which lost 0 bases and 8 bases, there was a span of 13 bases. CDR3 sequence reads: CASSQDGGGGEKLFF. CDR3 sequence (DNA): TGCGCCAGCAGCCAAGATGGTGGGGGCGGCGAAAAACTGTTTTTT.